This T cell receptor (beta chain) was captured in a study of Graves' ophthalmopathy and Graves' hyperthyroidism. This clonotype was seen more than once but under ten times. TCR beta CDR3 amplification used RNA transcripts. A first-round RT-PCR used HTBI primers, followed by a second-round multiplex PCR. TCRdb fed the multiplex PCR reads into MiXCR, producing one record per CDR3 protein. The sample yields 300,000 or so distinct CDR3 sequences, roughly a sixth seen once. This CDR3 is 15 amino acids long. Trimming took 2 bases from V and 7 from J; bases not matched to a gene: 7. Per germline, CDR1 SGHRS and CDR2 YFSETQ.

The clonotype comes from an adult man with Graves' ophthalmopathy. The specimen was peripheral blood. V usage is TRBV5-1 and J usage is TRBJ2-7; 12 positions agree with TRBD2. CDR3 region: CASSLRTSGIREQYF. CDR3 sequence (DNA): TGCGCCAGCAGCTTAAGGACTAGCGGGATACGGGAGCAGTACTTC. The full variable domain, rest sourced from reference TRBV5-1 and TRBJ2-7, is KAGVTQTPRYLIKTRGQQVTLSCSPISGHRSVSWYQQTPGQGLQFLFEYFSETQRNKGNFPGRFSGRQFSNSRSEMNVSTLELGDSALYLCASSLRTSGIREQYFGPGTRLTVT.